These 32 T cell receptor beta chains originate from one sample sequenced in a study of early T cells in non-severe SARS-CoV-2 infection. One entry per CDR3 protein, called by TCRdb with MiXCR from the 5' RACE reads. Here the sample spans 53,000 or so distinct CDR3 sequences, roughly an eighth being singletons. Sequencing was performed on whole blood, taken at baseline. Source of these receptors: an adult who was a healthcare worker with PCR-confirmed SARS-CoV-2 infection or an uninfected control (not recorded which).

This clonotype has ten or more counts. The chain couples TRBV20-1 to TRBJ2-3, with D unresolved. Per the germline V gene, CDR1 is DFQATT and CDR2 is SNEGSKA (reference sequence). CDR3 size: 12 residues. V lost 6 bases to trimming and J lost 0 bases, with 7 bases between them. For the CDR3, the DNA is TGCAGTGCGCGCCCTAGCACAGATACGCAGTATTTT. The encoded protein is CSARPSTDTQYF.

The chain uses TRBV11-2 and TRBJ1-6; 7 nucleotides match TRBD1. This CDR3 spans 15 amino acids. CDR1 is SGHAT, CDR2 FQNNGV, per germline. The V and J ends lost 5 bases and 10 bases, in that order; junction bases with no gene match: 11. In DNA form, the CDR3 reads TGTGCCAGCAGCCAGAGACAGGGTCAAGCGTCACCCCTCCACTTT. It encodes CASSQRQGQASPLHF.

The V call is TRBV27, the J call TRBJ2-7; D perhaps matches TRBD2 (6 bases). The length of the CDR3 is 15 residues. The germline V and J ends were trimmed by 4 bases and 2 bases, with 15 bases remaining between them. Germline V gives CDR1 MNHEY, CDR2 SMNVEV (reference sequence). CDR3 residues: CASSSPSRGTYEQYF. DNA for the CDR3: TGTGCCAGCAGTTCACCATCACGGGGGACCTACGAGCAGTACTTC.

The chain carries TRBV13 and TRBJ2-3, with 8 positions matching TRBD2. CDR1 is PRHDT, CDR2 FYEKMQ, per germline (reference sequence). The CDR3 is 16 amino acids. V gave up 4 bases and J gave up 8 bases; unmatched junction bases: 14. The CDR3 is CASSSPGLGGPTTQYF. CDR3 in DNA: TGTGCCAGCAGCTCCCCGGGACTAGGTGGGCCTACTACGCAGTATTTT.

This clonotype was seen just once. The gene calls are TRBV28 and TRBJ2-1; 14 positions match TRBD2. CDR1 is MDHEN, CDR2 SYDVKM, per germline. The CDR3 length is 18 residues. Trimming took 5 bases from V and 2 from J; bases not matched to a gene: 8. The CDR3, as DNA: TGTGCCAGCAGTCCATGGACTAGCGGGAGGAGGCCCTACAATGAGCAGTTCTTC. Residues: CASSPWTSGRRPYNEQFF.

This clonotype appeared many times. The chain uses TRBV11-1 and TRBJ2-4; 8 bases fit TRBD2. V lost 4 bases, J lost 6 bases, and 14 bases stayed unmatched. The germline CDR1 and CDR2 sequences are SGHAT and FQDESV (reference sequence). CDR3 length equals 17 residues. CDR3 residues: CASSSRERGGARNIQYF. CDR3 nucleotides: TGTGCCAGCAGCTCCCGCGAACGGGGGGGGGCGAGAAACATTCAGTACTTC.

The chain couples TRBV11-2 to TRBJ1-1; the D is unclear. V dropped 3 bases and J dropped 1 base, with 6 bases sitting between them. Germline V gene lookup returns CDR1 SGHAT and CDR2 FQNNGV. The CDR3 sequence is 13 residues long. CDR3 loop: CASSFQENTEAFF. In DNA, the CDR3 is TGTGCCAGCAGCTTCCAAGAGAACACTGAAGCTTTCTTT.

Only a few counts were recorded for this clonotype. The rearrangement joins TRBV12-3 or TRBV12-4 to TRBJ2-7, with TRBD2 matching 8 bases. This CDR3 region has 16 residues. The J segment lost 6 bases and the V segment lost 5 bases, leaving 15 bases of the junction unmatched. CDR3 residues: CASSPVGYSGSSEQYF. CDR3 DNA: TGTGCCAGCAGTCCCGTCGGTTACAGCGGGAGCTCCGAGCAGTACTTC.

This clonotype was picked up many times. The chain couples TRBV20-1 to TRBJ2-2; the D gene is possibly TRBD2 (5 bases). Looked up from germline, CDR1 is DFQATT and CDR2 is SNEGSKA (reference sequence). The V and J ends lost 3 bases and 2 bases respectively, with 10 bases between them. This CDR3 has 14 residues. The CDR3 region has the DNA TGCAGTGCTAGGGAGGACCCCAACACCGGGGAGCTGTTTTTT. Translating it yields CSAREDPNTGELFF.

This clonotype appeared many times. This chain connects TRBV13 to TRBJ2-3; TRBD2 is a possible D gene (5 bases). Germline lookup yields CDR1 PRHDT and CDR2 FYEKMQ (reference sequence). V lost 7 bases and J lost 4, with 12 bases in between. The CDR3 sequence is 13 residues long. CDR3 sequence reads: CASTLAAADTQYF. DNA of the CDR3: TGTGCCAGCACCCTCGCAGCGGCAGATACGCAGTATTTT. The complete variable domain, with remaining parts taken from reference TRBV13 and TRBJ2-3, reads AAGVIQSPRHLIKEKRETATLKCYPIPRHDTVYWYQQGPGQDPQFLISFYEKMQSDKGSIPDRFSAQQFSDYHSELNMSSLELGDSALYFCASTLAAADTQYFGPGTRLTVL.

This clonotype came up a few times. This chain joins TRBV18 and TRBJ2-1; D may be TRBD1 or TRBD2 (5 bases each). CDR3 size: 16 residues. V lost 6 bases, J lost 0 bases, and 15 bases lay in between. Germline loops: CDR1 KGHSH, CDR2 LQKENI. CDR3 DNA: TGTGCCAGCTCCCAAGAGGGGCGGGCCTCCTACAATGAGCAGTTCTTC. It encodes CASSQEGRASYNEQFF.

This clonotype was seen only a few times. The CDR3 bases are TGTGCCATCAGTGAGACGGTTAATGAGCAGTTCTTC. Translated, it gives CAISETVNEQFF. V usage is TRBV10-3 and J usage is TRBJ2-1; D not resolved. V gave up 2 bases and J gave up 7 bases, with 6 bases separating them. Germline-derived CDR1 and CDR2 are ENHRY and SYGVKD. This CDR3 has 12 residues.

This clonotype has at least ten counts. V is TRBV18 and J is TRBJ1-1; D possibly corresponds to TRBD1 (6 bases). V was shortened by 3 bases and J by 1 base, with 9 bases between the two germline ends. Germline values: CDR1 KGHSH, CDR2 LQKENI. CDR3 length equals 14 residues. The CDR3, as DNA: TGTGCCAGCTCACCGCAGGGGAAGAACACTGAAGCTTTCTTT. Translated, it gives CASSPQGKNTEAFF.

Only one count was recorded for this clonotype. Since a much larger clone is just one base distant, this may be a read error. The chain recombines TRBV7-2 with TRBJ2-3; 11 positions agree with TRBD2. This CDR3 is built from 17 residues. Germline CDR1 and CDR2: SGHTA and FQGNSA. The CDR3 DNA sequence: TGTGCCAACAGCTTACGTAGCGGGAGGGGTTACACAGATACGCAGTATTTT. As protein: CANSLRSGRGYTDTQYF.

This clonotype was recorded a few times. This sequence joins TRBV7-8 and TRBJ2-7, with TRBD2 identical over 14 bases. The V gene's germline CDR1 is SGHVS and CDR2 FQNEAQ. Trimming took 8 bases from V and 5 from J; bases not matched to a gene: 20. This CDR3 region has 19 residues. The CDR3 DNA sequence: TGTGCCAGCGAAAAACTGCCGACTAGCGGGAGGGCTTTCGGCGACGAGCAGTACTTC. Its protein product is CASEKLPTSGRAFGDEQYF.

CDR3 coding DNA: TGTGCCAGCAGAGGGACTAGCGGGCCGTACGAGCAGTACTTC. It translates to CASRGTSGPYEQYF. V is TRBV5-6 and J is TRBJ2-7; 12 positions match TRBD2. CDR3 length equals 14 residues. The junction had 4 bases not matched to a gene; V was cut back by 5 bases and J by 4 bases. The germline V gene encodes CDR1 SGHDT and CDR2 YYEEEE.

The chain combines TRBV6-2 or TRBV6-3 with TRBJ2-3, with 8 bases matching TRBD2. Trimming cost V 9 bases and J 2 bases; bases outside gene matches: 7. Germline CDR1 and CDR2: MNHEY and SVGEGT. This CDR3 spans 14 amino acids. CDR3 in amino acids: CASSQRESTDTQYF. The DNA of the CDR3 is TGTGCCAGTTCCCAGCGGGAGTCCACAGATACGCAGTATTTT.

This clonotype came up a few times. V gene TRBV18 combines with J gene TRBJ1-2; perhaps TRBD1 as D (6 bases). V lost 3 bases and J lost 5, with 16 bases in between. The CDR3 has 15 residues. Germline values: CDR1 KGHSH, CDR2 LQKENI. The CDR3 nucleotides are TGTGCCAGCTCACCGGGAGGACAGATCGAGTATGGCTACACCTTC. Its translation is CASSPGGQIEYGYTF.

CDR3 nucleotides: TGTGCCAGCAGTTCACGAGGACTACACTCCTACAATGAGCAGTTCTTC. It specifies CASSSRGLHSYNEQFF. V gene TRBV12-3 or TRBV12-4 combines with J gene TRBJ2-1, with a tentative D call TRBD2 (6 bases). This CDR3 contains 16 residues. The ends were cut back, 4 bases at V and 0 bases at J, with 13 bases in the middle.

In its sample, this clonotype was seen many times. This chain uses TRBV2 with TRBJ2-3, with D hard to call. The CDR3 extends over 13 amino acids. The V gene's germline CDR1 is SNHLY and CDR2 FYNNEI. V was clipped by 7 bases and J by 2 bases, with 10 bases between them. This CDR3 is CASTVLATDTQYF. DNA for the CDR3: TGTGCCAGCACGGTGTTGGCCACAGATACGCAGTATTTT.

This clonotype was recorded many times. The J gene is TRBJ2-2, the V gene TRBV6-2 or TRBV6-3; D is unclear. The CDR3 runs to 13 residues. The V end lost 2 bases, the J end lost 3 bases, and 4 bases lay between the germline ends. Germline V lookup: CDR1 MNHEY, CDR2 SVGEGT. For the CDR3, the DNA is TGTGCCAGCAGTTACAGGGACACCGGGGAGCTGTTTTTT. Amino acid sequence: CASSYRDTGELFF.

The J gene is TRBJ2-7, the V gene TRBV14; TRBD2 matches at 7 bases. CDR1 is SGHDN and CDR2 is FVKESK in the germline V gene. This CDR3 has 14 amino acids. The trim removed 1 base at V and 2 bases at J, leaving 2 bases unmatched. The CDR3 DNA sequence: TGTGCCAGCAGCCAAGCTAGCGGTCCCTACGAGCAGTACTTC. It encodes CASSQASGPYEQYF.

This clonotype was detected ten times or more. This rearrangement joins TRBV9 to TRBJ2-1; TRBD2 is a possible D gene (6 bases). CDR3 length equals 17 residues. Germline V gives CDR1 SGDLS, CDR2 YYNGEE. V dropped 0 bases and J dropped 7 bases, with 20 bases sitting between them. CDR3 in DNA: TGTGCCAGCAGCGTAGAGGCTAGCGTAATAAACGGGAATGAGCAGTTCTTC. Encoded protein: CASSVEASVINGNEQFF.

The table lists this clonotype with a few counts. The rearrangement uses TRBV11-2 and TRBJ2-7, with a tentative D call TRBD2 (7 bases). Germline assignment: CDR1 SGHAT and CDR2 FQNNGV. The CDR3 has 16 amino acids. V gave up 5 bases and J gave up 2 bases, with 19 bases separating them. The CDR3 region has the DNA TGTGCCAGCAGCCCGTACCCGGGGGGCCGTCCCTACGAGCAGTACTTC. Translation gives CASSPYPGGRPYEQYF.

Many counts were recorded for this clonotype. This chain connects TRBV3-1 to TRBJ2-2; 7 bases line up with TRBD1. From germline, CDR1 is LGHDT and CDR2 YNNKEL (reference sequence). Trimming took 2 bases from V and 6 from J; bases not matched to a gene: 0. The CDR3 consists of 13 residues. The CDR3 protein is CASSQQGAGELFF. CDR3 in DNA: TGTGCCAGCAGCCAACAGGGGGCCGGGGAGCTGTTTTTT.

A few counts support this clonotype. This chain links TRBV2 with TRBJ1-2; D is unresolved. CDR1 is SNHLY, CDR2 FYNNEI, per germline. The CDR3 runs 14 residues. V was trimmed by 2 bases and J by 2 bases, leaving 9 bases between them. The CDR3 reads CASSEWYSNYGYTF. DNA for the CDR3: TGTGCCAGCAGTGAATGGTACAGCAACTATGGCTACACCTTC.

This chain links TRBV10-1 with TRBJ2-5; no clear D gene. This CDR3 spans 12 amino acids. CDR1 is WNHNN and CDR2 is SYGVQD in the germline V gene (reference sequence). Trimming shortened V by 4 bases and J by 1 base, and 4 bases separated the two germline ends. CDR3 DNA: TGCGCCAGCAGTGGGAGCCAAGAGACCCAGTACTTC. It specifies CASSGSQETQYF.

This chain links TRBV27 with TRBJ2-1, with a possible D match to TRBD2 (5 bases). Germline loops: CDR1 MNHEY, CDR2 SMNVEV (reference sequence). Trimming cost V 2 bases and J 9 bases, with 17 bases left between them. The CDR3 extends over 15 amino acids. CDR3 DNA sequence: TGTGCCAGCAGTTTAAATGTTGGAGGAGTCGGTGAGCAGTTCTTC. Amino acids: CASSLNVGGVGEQFF.

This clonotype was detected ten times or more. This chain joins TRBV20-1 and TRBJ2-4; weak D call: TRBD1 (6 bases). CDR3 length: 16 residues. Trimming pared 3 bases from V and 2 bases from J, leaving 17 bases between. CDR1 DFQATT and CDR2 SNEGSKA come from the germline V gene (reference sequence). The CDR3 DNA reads TGCAGTGCTAGGGTGGCAGGGGCATATACCAAAAACATTCAGTACTTC. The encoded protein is CSARVAGAYTKNIQYF.

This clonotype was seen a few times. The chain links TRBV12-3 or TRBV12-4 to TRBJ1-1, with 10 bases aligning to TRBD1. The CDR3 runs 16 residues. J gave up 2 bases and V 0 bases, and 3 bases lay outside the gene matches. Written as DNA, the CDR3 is TGTGCCAGCAGTTTAGCCGGACAGGGGGTAAACACTGAAGCTTTCTTT. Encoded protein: CASSLAGQGVNTEAFF.

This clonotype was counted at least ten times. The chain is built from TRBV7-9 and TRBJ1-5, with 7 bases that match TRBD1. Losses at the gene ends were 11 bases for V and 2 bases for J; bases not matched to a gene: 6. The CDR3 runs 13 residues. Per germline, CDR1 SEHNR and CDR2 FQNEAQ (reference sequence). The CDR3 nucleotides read TGTGCCGGAGGGGGCTTGGGCAATCAGCCCCAGCATTTT. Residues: CAGGGLGNQPQHF.

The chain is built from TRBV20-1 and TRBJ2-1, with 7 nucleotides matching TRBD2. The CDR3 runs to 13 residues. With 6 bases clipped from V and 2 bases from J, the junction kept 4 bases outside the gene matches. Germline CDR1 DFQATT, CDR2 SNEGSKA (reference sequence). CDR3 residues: CSAPSGTYNEQFF. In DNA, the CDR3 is TGCAGTGCGCCGAGCGGGACCTACAATGAGCAGTTCTTC.